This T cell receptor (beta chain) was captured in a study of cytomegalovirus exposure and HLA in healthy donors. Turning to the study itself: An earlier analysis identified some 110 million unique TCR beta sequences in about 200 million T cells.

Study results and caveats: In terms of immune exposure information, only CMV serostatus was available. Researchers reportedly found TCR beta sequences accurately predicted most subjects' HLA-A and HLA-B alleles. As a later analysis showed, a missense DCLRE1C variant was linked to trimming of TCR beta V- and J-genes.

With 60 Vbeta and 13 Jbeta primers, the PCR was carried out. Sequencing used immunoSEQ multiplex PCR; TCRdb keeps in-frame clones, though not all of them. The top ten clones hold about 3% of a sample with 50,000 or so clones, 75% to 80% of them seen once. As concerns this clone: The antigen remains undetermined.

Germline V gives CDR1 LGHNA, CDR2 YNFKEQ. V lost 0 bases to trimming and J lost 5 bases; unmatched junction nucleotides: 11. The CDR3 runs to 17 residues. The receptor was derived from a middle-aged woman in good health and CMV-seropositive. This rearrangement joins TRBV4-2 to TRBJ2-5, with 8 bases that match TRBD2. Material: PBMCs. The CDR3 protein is CASSQEGVAGRGETQYF. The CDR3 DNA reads TGTGCCAGCAGCCAAGAAGGAGTAGCGGGGCGAGGCGAGACCCAGTACTTC.